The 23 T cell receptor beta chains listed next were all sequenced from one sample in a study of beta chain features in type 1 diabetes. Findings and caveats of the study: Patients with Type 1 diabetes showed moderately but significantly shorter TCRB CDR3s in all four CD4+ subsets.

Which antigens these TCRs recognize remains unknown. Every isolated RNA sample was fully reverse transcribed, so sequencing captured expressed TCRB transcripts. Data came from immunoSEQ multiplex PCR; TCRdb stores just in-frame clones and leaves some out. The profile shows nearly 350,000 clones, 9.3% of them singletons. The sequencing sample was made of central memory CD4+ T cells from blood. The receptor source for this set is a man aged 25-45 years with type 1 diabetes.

CDR3 bases: TGCGCCAGCAGCCCCGGGCCAGCGGGGCTGCAAGAGACCCAGTACTTC. Translation gives CASSPGPAGLQETQYF. The rearrangement uses TRBV5-1 and TRBJ2-5; 7 nucleotides match TRBD2. The CDR3 runs to 16 residues. The trim removed 4 bases at V and 2 bases at J, leaving 11 bases unmatched. Germline values: CDR1 SGHRS, CDR2 YFSETQ.

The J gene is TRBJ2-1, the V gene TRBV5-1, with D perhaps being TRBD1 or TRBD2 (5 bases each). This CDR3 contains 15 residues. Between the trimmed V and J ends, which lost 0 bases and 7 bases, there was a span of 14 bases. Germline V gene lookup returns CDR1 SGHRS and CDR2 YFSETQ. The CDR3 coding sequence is TGCGCCAGCAGCTTGGGGCCTCAAGAGGGGAATGAGCAGTTCTTC. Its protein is CASSLGPQEGNEQFF.

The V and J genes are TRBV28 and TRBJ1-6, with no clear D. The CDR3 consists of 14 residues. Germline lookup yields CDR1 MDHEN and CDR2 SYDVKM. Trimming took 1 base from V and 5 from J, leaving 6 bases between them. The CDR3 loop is CASSLSRNNSPLHF. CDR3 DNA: TGTGCCAGCAGTTTATCTAGGAATAATTCACCCCTCCACTTT.

CDR3 residues: CASSLGGGSPGTQYF. As DNA, the CDR3 is TGTGCCAGCAGTTTAGGCGGGGGGTCTCCGGGGACCCAGTACTTC. The gene calls are TRBV28 and TRBJ2-5, with 8 bases matching TRBD2. V lost 2 bases and J lost 7; bases outside the gene matches: 9. CDR3 length equals 15 residues. Per the germline V gene, CDR1 is MDHEN and CDR2 is SYDVKM.

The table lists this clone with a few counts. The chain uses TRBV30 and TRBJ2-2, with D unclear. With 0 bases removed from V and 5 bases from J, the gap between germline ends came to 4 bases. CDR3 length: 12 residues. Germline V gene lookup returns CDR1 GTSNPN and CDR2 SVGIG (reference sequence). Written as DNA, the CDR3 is TGTGCCTGGAGTGTGGTTACCGGGGAGCTGTTTTTT. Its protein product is CAWSVVTGELFF.

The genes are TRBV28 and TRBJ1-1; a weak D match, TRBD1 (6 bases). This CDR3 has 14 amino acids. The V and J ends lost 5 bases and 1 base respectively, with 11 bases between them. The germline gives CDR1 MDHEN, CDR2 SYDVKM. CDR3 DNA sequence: TGTGCCAGCAGTCCTCAGGACAGGAACACTGAAGCTTTCTTT. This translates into CASSPQDRNTEAFF. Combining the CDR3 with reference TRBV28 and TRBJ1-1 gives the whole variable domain DVKVTQSSRYLVKRTGEKVFLECVQDMDHENMFWYRQDPGLGLRLIYFSYDVKMKEKGDIPEGYSVSREKKERFSLILESASTNQTSMYLCASSPQDRNTEAFFGQGTRLTVV.

CDR3 coding DNA: TGCGCCAGCAGCCAGGGGGACACATTCTATGGCTACACCTTC. It encodes CASSQGDTFYGYTF. V gene TRBV4-1 combines with J gene TRBJ1-2, with a possible D match to TRBD1 (6 bases). V shed 3 bases and J shed 4 bases, with 12 bases lying between them. This CDR3 spans 14 amino acids. The germline CDR1 and CDR2 sequences are MGHRA and YSYEKL.

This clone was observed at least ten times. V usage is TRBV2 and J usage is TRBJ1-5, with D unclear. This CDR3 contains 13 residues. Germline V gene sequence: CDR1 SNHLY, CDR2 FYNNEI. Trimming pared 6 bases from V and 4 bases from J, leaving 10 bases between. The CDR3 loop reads CASRADPNQPQHF. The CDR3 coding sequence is TGTGCCAGCAGAGCCGACCCTAATCAGCCCCAGCATTTT.

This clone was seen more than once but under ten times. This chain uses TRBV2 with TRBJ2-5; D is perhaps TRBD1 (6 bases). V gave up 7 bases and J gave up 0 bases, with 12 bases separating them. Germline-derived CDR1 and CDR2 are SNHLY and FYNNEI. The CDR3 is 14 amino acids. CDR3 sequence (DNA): TGTGCCAGCACCGAAGGGGGTCACCAAGAGACCCAGTACTTC. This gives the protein CASTEGGHQETQYF.

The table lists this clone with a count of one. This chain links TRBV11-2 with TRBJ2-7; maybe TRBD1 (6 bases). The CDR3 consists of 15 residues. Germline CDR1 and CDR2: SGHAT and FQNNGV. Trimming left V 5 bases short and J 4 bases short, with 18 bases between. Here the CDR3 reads CASSLSVGAWYEQYF. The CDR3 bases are TGTGCCAGCAGCCTTAGTGTGGGGGCATGGTACGAGCAGTACTTC.

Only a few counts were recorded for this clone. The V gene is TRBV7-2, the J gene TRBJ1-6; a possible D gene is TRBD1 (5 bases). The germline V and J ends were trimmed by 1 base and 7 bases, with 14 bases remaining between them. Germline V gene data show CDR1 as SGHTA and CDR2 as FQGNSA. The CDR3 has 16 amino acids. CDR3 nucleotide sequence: TGTGCCAGCAGCTTAGTTGTGGGGGTCCCCAATTCACCCCTCCACTTT. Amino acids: CASSLVVGVPNSPLHF.

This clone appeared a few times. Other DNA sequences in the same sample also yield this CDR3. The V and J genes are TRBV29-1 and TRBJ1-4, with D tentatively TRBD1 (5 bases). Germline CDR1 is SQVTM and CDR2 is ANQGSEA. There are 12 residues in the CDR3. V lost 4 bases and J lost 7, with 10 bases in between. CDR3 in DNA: TGCAGCGTTGTGACCGGGGGTGAAAAACTGTTTTTT. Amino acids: CSVVTGGEKLFF.

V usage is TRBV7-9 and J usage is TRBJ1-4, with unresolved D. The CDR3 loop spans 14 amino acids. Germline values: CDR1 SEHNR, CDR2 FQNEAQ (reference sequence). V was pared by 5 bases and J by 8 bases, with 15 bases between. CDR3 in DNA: TGTGCCAGCAGCCATACTAACCGGCCCGAAAAACTGTTTTTT. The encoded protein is CASSHTNRPEKLFF.

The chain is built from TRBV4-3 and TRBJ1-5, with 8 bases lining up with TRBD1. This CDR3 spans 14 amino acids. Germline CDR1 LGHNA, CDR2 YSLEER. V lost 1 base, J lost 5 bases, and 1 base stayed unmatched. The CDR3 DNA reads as TGCGCCAGCAGCCAAGTCAGGGGGCATCAGCCCCAGCATTTT. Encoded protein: CASSQVRGHQPQHF.

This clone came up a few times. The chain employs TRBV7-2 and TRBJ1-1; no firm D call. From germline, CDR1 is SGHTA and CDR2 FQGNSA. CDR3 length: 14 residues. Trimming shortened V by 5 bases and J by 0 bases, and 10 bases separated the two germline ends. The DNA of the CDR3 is TGTGCCAGCAGCGTTATCAGTTTGAACACTGAAGCTTTCTTT. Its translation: CASSVISLNTEAFF.

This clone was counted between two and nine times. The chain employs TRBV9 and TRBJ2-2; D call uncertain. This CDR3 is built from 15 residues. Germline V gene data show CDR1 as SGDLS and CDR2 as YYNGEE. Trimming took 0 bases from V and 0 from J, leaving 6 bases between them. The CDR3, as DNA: TGTGCCAGCAGCGTAGAGGCAGCGAACACCGGGGAGCTGTTTTTT. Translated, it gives CASSVEAANTGELFF. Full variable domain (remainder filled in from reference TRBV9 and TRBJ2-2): DSGVTQTPKHLITATGQRVTLRCSPRSGDLSVYWYQQSLDQGLQFLIQYYNGEERAKGNILERFSAQQFPDLHSELNLSSLELGDSALYFCASSVEAANTGELFFGEGSRLTVL.

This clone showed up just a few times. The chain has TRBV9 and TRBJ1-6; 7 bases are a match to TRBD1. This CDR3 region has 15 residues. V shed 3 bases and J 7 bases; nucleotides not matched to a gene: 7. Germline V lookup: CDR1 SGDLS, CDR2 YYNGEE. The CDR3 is CASSGQGSGNSPLHF. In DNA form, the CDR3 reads TGTGCCAGCAGCGGACAGGGTTCAGGGAATTCACCCCTCCACTTT.

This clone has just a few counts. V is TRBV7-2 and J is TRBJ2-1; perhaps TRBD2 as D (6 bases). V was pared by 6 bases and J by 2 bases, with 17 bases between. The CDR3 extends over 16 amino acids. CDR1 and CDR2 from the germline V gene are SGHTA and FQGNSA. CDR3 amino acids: CASSHSSWGAYNEQFF. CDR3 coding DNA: TGTGCCAGCAGTCACTCTAGCTGGGGGGCCTACAATGAGCAGTTCTTC.

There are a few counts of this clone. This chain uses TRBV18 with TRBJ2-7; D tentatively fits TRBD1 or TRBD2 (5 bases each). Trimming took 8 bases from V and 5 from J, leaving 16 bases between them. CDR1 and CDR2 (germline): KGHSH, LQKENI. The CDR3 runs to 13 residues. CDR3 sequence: CASTRDRSDEQYF. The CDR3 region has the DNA TGTGCCAGCACCCGGGACCGCTCTGACGAGCAGTACTTC.

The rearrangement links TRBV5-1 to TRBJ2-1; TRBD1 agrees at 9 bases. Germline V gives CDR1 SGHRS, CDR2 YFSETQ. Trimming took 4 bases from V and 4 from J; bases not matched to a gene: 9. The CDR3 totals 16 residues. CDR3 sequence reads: CASSLTPGTGYNEQFF. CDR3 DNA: TGCGCCAGCAGCCTTACTCCCGGGACAGGGTACAATGAGCAGTTCTTC.

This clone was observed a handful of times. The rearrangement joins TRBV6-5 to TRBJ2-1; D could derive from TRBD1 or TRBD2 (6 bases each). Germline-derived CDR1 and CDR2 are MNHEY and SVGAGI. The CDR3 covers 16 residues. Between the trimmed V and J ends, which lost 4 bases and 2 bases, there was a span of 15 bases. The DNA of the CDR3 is TGTGCCAGCAGTTTTACGGGGGCAAACCCCTACAATGAGCAGTTCTTC. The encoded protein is CASSFTGANPYNEQFF.

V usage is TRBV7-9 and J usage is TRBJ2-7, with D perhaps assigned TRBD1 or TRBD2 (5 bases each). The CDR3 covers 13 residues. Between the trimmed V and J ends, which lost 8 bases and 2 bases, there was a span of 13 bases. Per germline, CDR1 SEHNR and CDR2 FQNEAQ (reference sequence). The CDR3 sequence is CASGPGRTYEQYF. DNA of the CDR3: TGTGCCAGCGGACCAGGGAGAACCTACGAGCAGTACTTC.

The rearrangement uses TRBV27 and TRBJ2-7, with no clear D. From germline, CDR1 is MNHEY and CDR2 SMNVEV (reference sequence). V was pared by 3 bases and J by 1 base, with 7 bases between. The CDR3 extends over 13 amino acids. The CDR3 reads CASSLSGSYEQYF. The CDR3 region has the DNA TGTGCCAGCAGTTTGTCGGGTTCCTACGAGCAGTACTTC.